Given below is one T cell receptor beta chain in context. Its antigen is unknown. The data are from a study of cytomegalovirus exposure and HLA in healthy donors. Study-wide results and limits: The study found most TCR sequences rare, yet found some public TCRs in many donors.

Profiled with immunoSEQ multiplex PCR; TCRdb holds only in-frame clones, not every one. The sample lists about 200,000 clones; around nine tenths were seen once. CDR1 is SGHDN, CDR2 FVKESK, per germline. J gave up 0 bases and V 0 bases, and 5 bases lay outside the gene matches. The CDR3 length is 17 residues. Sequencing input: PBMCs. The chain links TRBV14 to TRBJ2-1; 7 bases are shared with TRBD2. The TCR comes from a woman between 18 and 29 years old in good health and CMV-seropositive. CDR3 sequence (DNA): TGTGCCAGCAGCCAAGATAGGACTAGTAGCTCCTACAATGAGCAGTTCTTC. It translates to CASSQDRTSSSYNEQFF.